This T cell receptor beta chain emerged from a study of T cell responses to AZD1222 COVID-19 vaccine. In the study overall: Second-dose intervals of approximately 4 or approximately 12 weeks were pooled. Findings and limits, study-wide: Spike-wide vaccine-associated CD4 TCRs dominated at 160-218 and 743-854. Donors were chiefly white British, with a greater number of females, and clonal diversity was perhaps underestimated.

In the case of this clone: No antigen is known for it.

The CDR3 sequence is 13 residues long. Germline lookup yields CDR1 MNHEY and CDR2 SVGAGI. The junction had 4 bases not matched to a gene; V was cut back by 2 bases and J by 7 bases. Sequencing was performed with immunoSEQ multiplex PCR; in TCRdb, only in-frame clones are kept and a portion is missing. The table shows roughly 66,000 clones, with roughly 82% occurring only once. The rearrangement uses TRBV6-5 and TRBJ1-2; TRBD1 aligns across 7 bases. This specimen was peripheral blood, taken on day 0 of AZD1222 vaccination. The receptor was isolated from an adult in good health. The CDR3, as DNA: TGTGCCAGCAGTTACCTGGACAGGCTTGGCTACACCTTC. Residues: CASSYLDRLGYTF.